This TCR beta chain comes out of a study of cytomegalovirus exposure and HLA in healthy donors. General study findings and limits: Most TCR beta V segments were productive about 90% or about 30% of the time in an earlier analysis.

PCR was performed using 60 Vbeta and 13 Jbeta primers. TCRdb's table, derived via immunoSEQ multiplex PCR, lists solely in-frame clones and lacks some. Of approximately 100,000 clones detected, 70% to 85% appear once; the ten largest clones hold 5% to 6.5%. As for this clone: Its antigen is as yet unknown.

The CDR3 has 16 residues. The germline gives CDR1 SGHRS, CDR2 YFSETQ. Trimming took 2 bases from V and 1 from J; bases not matched to a gene: 7. The source of this sequence is a woman younger than 30 in good health and CMV-seropositive. V usage is TRBV5-1 and J usage is TRBJ1-1; 8 bases are a match to TRBD1. The source material was PBMCs. The CDR3 DNA sequence: TGCGCCAGCAGCTTCACAGGGGGGGCGACGAACACTGAAGCTTTCTTT. Its translation is CASSFTGGATNTEAFF.